This T cell receptor beta chain was identified in a study of blood T cell repertoires in COVID-19. Whole-study context: Acute and convalescent COVID-19 samples came from the United States, Italy and Spain. PBMCs, B-cell-depleted T cells, or T cells provided the cDNA or gDNA that made up the material.

Original handling: Amplification of reference gene primers provided the estimated nucleated cell counts. The protocol was immunoSEQ multiplex PCR, while the TCRdb copy is restricted to in-frame clones and leaves out a portion. D and trimming were read from the DNA, whereas the V and J calls and clone size are those reported in that table. Seen here are fewer than 200,000 clones, about 86% observed once, and the top ten hold roughly 8.7%. The ends lost 2 bases at V and 5 bases at J; junction bases unmatched: 5. Germline assignment: CDR1 SGHTA and CDR2 FQGNSA. This CDR3 spans 15 amino acids. This TCR came from a man aged 45 to 65 with active or convalescent COVID-19. The sequenced material came from peripheral blood. The rearrangement uses TRBV7-2 and TRBJ1-4; 7 nucleotides line up with TRBD1. The CDR3 loop reads CASSLMGRGNEKLFF. The CDR3 DNA reads as TGTGCCAGCAGCTTAATGGGCAGGGGGAATGAAAAACTGTTTTTT.